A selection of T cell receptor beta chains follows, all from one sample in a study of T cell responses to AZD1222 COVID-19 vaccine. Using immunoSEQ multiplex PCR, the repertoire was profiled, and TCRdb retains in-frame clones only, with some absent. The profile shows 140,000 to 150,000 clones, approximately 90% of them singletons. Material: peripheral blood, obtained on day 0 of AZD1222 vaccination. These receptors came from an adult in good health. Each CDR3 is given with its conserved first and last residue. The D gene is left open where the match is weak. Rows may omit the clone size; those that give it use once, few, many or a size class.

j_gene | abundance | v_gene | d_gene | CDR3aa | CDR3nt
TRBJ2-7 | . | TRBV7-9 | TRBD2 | CASSLDPREGPRVEQYF | TGTGCCAGCAGCTTAGATCCCCGGGAGGGCCCCAGGGTGGAGCAGTACTTC
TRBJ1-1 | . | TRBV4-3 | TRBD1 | CASSQWDRSLMNTEAFF | TGCGCCAGCAGCCAGTGGGACAGGAGTTTAATGAACACTGAAGCTTTCTTT
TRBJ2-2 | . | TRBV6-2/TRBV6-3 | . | CASSYPWSTGELFF | TGTGCCAGCAGTTACCCGTGGAGCACCGGGGAGCTGTTTTTT
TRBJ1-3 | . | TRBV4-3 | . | CASSQDWGTGNTIYF | TGCGCCAGCAGCCAAGATTGGGGTACTGGAAACACCATATATTTT
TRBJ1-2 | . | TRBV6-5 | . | CASSGNYGYTF | TGTGCCAGCAGCGGGAACTATGGCTACACCTTC
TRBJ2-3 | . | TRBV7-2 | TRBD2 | CASSLHLAGGMDTQYF | TGTGCCAGCAGCTTACACCTAGCGGGAGGGATGGATACGCAGTATTTT
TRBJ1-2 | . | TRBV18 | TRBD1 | CASSPTGTGTGYTF | TGTGCCAGCTCACCAACCGGGACAGGGACTGGCTACACCTTC
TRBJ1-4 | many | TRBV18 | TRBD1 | CASSPRTGVEKLFF | TGTGCCAGCTCACCAAGGACAGGGGTCGAAAAACTGTTTTTT
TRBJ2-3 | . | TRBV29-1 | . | CSVASGVADTQYF | TGCAGCGTTGCCTCCGGAGTCGCAGATACGCAGTATTTT
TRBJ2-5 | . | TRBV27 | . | CASSPRGQETQYF | TGTGCCAGCAGTCCCCGTGGTCAAGAGACCCAGTACTTC
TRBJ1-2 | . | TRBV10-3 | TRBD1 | CAISGDRGYGYTF | TGTGCCATCAGTGGGGACAGGGGCTATGGCTACACCTTC
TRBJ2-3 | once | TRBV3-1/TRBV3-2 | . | CASSRGLSTDTQYF | TGTGCCAGCAGCCGTGGACTGAGCACAGATACGCAGTATTTT
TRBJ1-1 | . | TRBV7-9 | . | CASSLRRDTEAFF | TGTGCCAGCAGCTTAAGGCGGGATACTGAAGCTTTCTTT
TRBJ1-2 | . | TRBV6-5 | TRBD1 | CASTPGQAANYGYTF | TGTGCCAGCACTCCTGGACAGGCCGCTAACTATGGCTACACCTTC
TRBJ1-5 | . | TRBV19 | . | CASSPQGRQPQHF | TGTGCCAGTAGTCCCCAGGGTCGTCAGCCCCAGCATTTT
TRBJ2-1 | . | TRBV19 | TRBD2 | CASTLRPPTSGRALKSNEQFF | TGTGCCAGCACCCTAAGGCCCCCAACTAGCGGGAGGGCCTTAAAGAGCAATGAGCAGTTCTTC